This TCR beta chain appears in the sequencing data of a study of OX40 agonist ivuxolimab in advanced cancers. This CDR3 comprises 13 residues. Germline lookup yields CDR1 MNHNS and CDR2 SASEGT. V was clipped by 7 bases and J by 3 bases, with 10 bases between them. Study observations and caveats: Clonal expansion was seen in CD4+ and CD8+ blood T cells by week 6 at 0.1 to 3.0 mg/kg. In general, CD8+ T cells held more expanded clones than CD4+ did, on average.

This clone was counted once. Its matching antigen is unknown. Clones were read by immunoSEQ multiplex PCR, and TCRdb kept only the in-frame ones, dropping some. This table has approximately 58,000 clones, approximately 88% appearing once. The starting material was CD4+ or CD8+ T cells sorted from blood, obtained in a trial of the OX40 agonist ivuxolimab. The chain uses TRBV6-1 and TRBJ1-5; no clear D. This clonotype was sampled from an adult with an advanced solid tumor such as melanoma, head and neck, liver or kidney cancer. CDR3 residues: CASIQSNNQPQHF. In DNA form, the CDR3 reads TGTGCCAGCATACAGTCCAACAATCAGCCCCAGCATTTT.